These T cell receptor beta chains were read from a single sample in a study of beta chain features in type 1 diabetes. Profiled with immunoSEQ multiplex PCR; TCRdb holds only in-frame clones, not every one. Of 250,000 to 300,000 clones in the sample, 24% are singletons; the top ten hold more than 0.009%. Input material: naive CD4+ T cells from blood. The receptors stem from a woman aged 25 to 39 with type 1 diabetes. Each CDR3 is given with its conserved first and last residue. Fields, in order: V gene, clone size, D gene, J gene, CDR3 protein, CDR3 DNA. A D gene is named only where the DNA matches it firmly. A clone size is listed for some rows: how often the clone was seen (once, few, many), or a class if it is expanded.

V gene: TRBV6-1
clone size: .
D gene: .
J gene: TRBJ2-3
CDR3 protein: CASGGSDTDTQYF
CDR3 DNA: TGTGCCAGCGGAGGGTCCGACACAGATACGCAGTATTTT

V gene: TRBV5-1
clone size: few
D gene: TRBD1
J gene: TRBJ2-1
CDR3 protein: CASSNRDRVTSSYNEQFF
CDR3 DNA: TGCGCCAGCAGCAACCGGGACAGGGTGACTAGCTCCTACAATGAGCAGTTCTTC

V gene: TRBV5-4
clone size: .
D gene: .
J gene: TRBJ1-3
CDR3 protein: CASSLDSLSGNTIYF
CDR3 DNA: TGTGCCAGCAGCTTGGACAGTCTATCTGGAAACACCATATATTTT

V gene: TRBV30
clone size: .
D gene: .
J gene: TRBJ1-2
CDR3 protein: CAWNWEARSTNYGYTF
CDR3 DNA: TGTGCCTGGAACTGGGAGGCGCGCTCAACTAACTATGGCTACACCTTC

V gene: TRBV29-1
clone size: few
D gene: TRBD1
J gene: TRBJ1-1
CDR3 protein: CSVVRLRGPDTEAFF
CDR3 DNA: TGCAGCGTTGTAAGACTCAGGGGGCCGGACACTGAAGCTTTCTTT

V gene: TRBV7-9
clone size: few
D gene: .
J gene: TRBJ2-5
CDR3 protein: CASSQDSYFGETQYF
CDR3 DNA: TGTGCCAGCAGTCAGGACAGCTACTTCGGGGAGACCCAGTACTTC

V gene: TRBV29-1
clone size: .
D gene: TRBD1
J gene: TRBJ2-1
CDR3 protein: CSVVEPGQASNEQFF
CDR3 DNA: TGCAGCGTTGTGGAACCGGGACAGGCGTCTAATGAGCAGTTCTTC

V gene: TRBV30
clone size: few
D gene: .
J gene: TRBJ1-3
CDR3 protein: CACHGNTIYF
CDR3 DNA: TGTGCCTGCCATGGAAACACCATATATTTT

V gene: TRBV7-9
clone size: few
D gene: TRBD1
J gene: TRBJ1-3
CDR3 protein: CASSPYRGSGNTIYF
CDR3 DNA: TGTGCCAGCAGCCCCTACAGGGGCTCTGGAAACACCATATATTTT

V gene: TRBV15
clone size: .
D gene: .
J gene: TRBJ2-6
CDR3 protein: CATSPRWSGANVLTF
CDR3 DNA: TGTGCCACCAGCCCCAGGTGGTCTGGGGCCAACGTCCTGACTTTC

V gene: TRBV5-4
clone size: .
D gene: .
J gene: TRBJ2-2
CDR3 protein: CASSLEVASGELFF
CDR3 DNA: TGTGCCAGCAGCTTGGAAGTGGCTTCCGGGGAGCTGTTTTTT